Listed below are T cell receptor beta chains from one sample, sequenced in a study of technical replicates of blood from several donors. Clones were sequenced by immunoSEQ multiplex PCR, and TCRdb holds only the in-frame ones, with some missing. The profile shows about 100,000 clones, nearly 96% of them singletons. The material sequenced was T cells isolated from PBMCs. These receptors all come from a human donor in good health. The conserved cysteine and the conserved F or W are not part of the CDR3 here. The order of the fields is V gene, J gene, CDR3 protein.

V gene: TRBV27
J gene: TRBJ2-7
CDR3 protein: ASSPNPLYEQY

V gene: TRBV14
J gene: TRBJ2-1
CDR3 protein: ASSHSTGTFYNEQF

V gene: TRBV7-2
J gene: TRBJ1-3
CDR3 protein: ASSSTVSGNTIY

V gene: TRBV6-5
J gene: TRBJ1-4
CDR3 protein: ASRDKGYEKLF

V gene: TRBV11-2
J gene: TRBJ1-1
CDR3 protein: ASSRVAGAPEAF

V gene: TRBV4-2
J gene: TRBJ2-7
CDR3 protein: ASSQEGDRFYEQY

V gene: TRBV27
J gene: TRBJ2-1
CDR3 protein: ASSLKLADYNEQF

V gene: TRBV11-3
J gene: TRBJ2-7
CDR3 protein: ASSLTGIGEQY

V gene: TRBV15
J gene: TRBJ2-4
CDR3 protein: ATSKLYGGQESNIQY

V gene: TRBV27
J gene: TRBJ2-1
CDR3 protein: ASSLYNGGRHNEQF

V gene: TRBV5-6
J gene: TRBJ2-7
CDR3 protein: ASSLGNSGIYEQY

V gene: TRBV5-8
J gene: TRBJ2-7
CDR3 protein: ASSLRTGPDEQY

V gene: TRBV10-3
J gene: TRBJ2-3
CDR3 protein: AIRGTSGRAPDTQY

V gene: TRBV28
J gene: TRBJ1-1
CDR3 protein: ASSSRDSQYEAF

V gene: TRBV5-1
J gene: TRBJ2-7
CDR3 protein: ASSLTGTVFSYEQY

V gene: TRBV30
J gene: TRBJ1-3
CDR3 protein: AWSAGGLGSGNTIY

V gene: TRBV7-8
J gene: TRBJ2-5
CDR3 protein: ASSLGQALGREETQY

V gene: TRBV27
J gene: TRBJ2-3
CDR3 protein: ASSLASTDTQY

V gene: TRBV7-6
J gene: TRBJ2-5
CDR3 protein: ASSKTSGYQETQY

V gene: TRBV12-5
J gene: TRBJ2-7
CDR3 protein: ASAQGSHEQY

V gene: TRBV5-1
J gene: TRBJ1-1
CDR3 protein: ASQTETNTEAF

V gene: TRBV2
J gene: TRBJ2-7
CDR3 protein: ASSGLTGTSGRSSYEQY

V gene: TRBV10-1
J gene: TRBJ2-7
CDR3 protein: AIKAGKGYEQY

V gene: TRBV6-6
J gene: TRBJ1-2
CDR3 protein: ASGTFSVGYT

V gene: TRBV20-1
J gene: TRBJ1-1
CDR3 protein: SARTGKAF

V gene: TRBV27
J gene: TRBJ2-1
CDR3 protein: ASTNLPGQSRNEQF

V gene: TRBV11-3
J gene: TRBJ2-2
CDR3 protein: ASSLGFGGTGELF

V gene: TRBV9
J gene: TRBJ1-1
CDR3 protein: ASSSPRSGEAF

V gene: TRBV6-1
J gene: TRBJ2-7
CDR3 protein: ASSTSGATYEQY

V gene: TRBV30
J gene: TRBJ1-1
CDR3 protein: AWLKGMNTEAF

V gene: TRBV18
J gene: TRBJ2-7
CDR3 protein: ASSPGGTGAVVEQY

V gene: TRBV18
J gene: TRBJ1-1
CDR3 protein: ASSEQGSTEAF

V gene: TRBV6-5
J gene: TRBJ2-7
CDR3 protein: ASSLSEQY

V gene: TRBV2
J gene: TRBJ1-2
CDR3 protein: ASSDGQGIPAGYT

V gene: TRBV19
J gene: TRBJ2-3
CDR3 protein: ASSILGGGSTDTQY

V gene: TRBV10-3
J gene: TRBJ1-1
CDR3 protein: ATLQNTEAF

V gene: TRBV19
J gene: TRBJ1-5
CDR3 protein: ASSRGGQPQH

V gene: TRBV6-5
J gene: TRBJ1-6
CDR3 protein: ASSYSRRGSSPLH

V gene: TRBV4-2
J gene: TRBJ2-3
CDR3 protein: ASSPYKYQAGGLDTQY

V gene: TRBV19
J gene: TRBJ2-7
CDR3 protein: ASSIPGQVVHEQY

V gene: TRBV10-3
J gene: TRBJ2-1
CDR3 protein: AIRSGVAGGNEQF

V gene: TRBV7-6
J gene: TRBJ2-7
CDR3 protein: ASSLDGGSSYEQY

V gene: TRBV29-1
J gene: TRBJ2-2
CDR3 protein: SVNDWDTGELF

V gene: TRBV27
J gene: TRBJ2-7
CDR3 protein: ASSGGTGGYEQY

V gene: TRBV7-2
J gene: TRBJ2-7
CDR3 protein: ASSLIAYSYEQY

V gene: TRBV6-1
J gene: TRBJ1-5
CDR3 protein: ASSEQAIHQPQH

V gene: TRBV7-9
J gene: TRBJ2-1
CDR3 protein: ASSLIAGDNEQF

V gene: TRBV19
J gene: TRBJ2-7
CDR3 protein: ASSIADEQY

V gene: TRBV14
J gene: TRBJ2-3
CDR3 protein: ASSYVVGAGTDTQY

V gene: TRBV27
J gene: TRBJ2-7
CDR3 protein: ASSSYGTGYYEQY

V gene: TRBV6-1
J gene: TRBJ2-2
CDR3 protein: ALMSGLAGVGELF

V gene: TRBV4-1
J gene: TRBJ2-4
CDR3 protein: ASSRLGGELAKNIQY

V gene: TRBV6-5
J gene: TRBJ2-4
CDR3 protein: ASKVWQGGNIQY

V gene: TRBV7-2
J gene: TRBJ2-7
CDR3 protein: ASSERLAGGHFYEQY

V gene: TRBV11-3
J gene: TRBJ2-1
CDR3 protein: ASGYGRGTGGQNEQF